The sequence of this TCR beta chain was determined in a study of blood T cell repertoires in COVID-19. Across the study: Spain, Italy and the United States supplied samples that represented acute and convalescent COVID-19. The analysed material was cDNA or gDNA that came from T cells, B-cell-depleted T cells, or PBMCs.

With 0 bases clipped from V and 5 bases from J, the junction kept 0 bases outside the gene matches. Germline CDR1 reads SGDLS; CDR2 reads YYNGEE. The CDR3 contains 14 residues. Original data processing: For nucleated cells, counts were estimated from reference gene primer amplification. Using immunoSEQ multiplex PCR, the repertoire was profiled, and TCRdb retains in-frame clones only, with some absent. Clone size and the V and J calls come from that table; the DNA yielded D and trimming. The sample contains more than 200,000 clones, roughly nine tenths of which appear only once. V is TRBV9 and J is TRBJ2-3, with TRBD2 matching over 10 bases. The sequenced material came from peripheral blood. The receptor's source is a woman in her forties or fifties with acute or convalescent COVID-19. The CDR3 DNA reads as TGTGCCAGCAGCGTAGGGACTAGCGGAGATACGCAGTATTTT. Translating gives CASSVGTSGDTQYF.